This T cell receptor (beta chain) was sequenced for a study of OX40 agonist ivuxolimab in advanced cancers. Study-level background: Patients were over 65% male with ages about 20 to 79, mean 60.

V was pared by 0 bases and J by 6 bases, with 10 bases between. CDR3 length equals 14 residues. Germline V CDR1 and CDR2: SGHRS, YFSETQ. Method: immunoSEQ multiplex PCR; TCRdb's copy keeps in-frame clones and lacks some. The table has some 130,000 clones, under 95% seen once. The sequences come from CD4+ or CD8+ T cells sorted from blood, collected in a trial of the OX40 agonist ivuxolimab. The chain combines TRBV5-1 with TRBJ2-1; TRBD2 is a possible D gene (5 bases). The TCR originated in an adult with an advanced solid tumor such as melanoma, head and neck, liver or kidney cancer. The DNA of the CDR3 is TGCGCCAGCAGCTTGGGGGAGAAGGGCAATGAGCAGTTCTTC. Translation gives CASSLGEKGNEQFF.